Listed below are T cell receptor beta chains from one sample, sequenced in a study of blood T cell repertoires in COVID-19. The repertoire was sequenced with immunoSEQ multiplex PCR; TCRdb's copy has only in-frame clones and lacks some. The sample holds around 330,000 clones; roughly 88% are singletons and the top ten take approximately 4%. Material: peripheral blood. Every receptor here comes from a woman in her forties or fifties with active or convalescent COVID-19. Both conserved end residues are part of each CDR3. D genes are given only for firm matches. Not every row has a clone size; where given, it reads once, few, many or a size class.

j_call | clone_size | d_call | v_call | cdr3_length | cdr3_nt | cdr3_aa
TRBJ2-7 | NA | NA | TRBV6-6 | 16 | TGTGCCAGCAGTTACGGTCAGGGCCCAAGCTCCTACGAGCAGTACTTC | CASSYGQGPSSYEQYF
TRBJ2-5 | NA | TRBD2 | TRBV7-3 | 16 | TGTGCCAGCAGCTTAGGGAGCGGGAGGGGCCAAGAGACCCAGTACTTC | CASSLGSGRGQETQYF
TRBJ2-7 | NA | NA | TRBV7-2 | 15 | TGTGCCAGCAGCTTAGTCCTCCGGACAAGCGACGAGCAGTACTTC | CASSLVLRTSDEQYF
TRBJ2-7 | once | TRBD1 | TRBV6-2/TRBV6-3 | 15 | TGTGCCAGCAGTTACTTCGGACAGGGGGCGCGGGAGCAGTACTTC | CASSYFGQGAREQYF
TRBJ1-2 | once | NA | TRBV5-1 | 14 | TGCGCCAGCAGCTTCACAACGGGGGACTATGGCTACACCTTC | CASSFTTGDYGYTF
TRBJ1-6 | NA | NA | TRBV3-1/TRBV3-2 | 15 | TGTGCCAGCAGCCCTTCGGGGGGGCCCAATTCACCCCTCCACTTT | CASSPSGGPNSPLHF
TRBJ2-5 | NA | TRBD2 | TRBV11-2 | 14 | TGTGCCAGCAGCTCCCGGACTAGCGAAGAGACCCAGTACTTC | CASSSRTSEETQYF
TRBJ1-2 | NA | NA | TRBV29-1 | 13 | TGCAGCGTTGAAGACAGGGGAGACTATGGCTACACCTTC | CSVEDRGDYGYTF
TRBJ1-2 | few | NA | TRBV5-4 | 14 | TGTGCCAGCAGCTTACCGACAACTAACTATGGCTACACCTTC | CASSLPTTNYGYTF
TRBJ1-6 | NA | NA | TRBV19 | 16 | TGTGCCAGTAGTTATGACAGAAGCTCCTATAATTCACCCCTCCACTTT | CASSYDRSSYNSPLHF
TRBJ2-7 | NA | NA | TRBV4-1 | 15 | TGCGCCAGCAGCCACTCGTTCTCGGGGAAAAACGAGCAGTACTTC | CASSHSFSGKNEQYF